The 14 T cell receptor beta chains below come from one sample, sequenced in a study of T cells expressing NK-cell markers. TCRdb reanalyzed the 5' RACE reads, giving one entry per CDR3 protein sequence and no DNA. Listed are about 260,000 distinct CDR3 sequences; around 0.4% falls within the top ten. The sequenced sample consisted of blood T cells: a sorted CD56 or NKG2C T cell subset, CD4+ or CD8+ T cells, or bulk PBMC T cells (not recorded which). These receptors all stem from a man younger than 30 in good health.

The chain employs TRBV19 and TRBJ2-1. This CDR3 has 14 amino acids. The germline V gene has CDR1 LNHDA and CDR2 SQIVND (reference sequence). Here the CDR3 reads CASHQRDSYNEQFF.

The rearrangement uses TRBV20-1 and TRBJ2-7; TCRdb's D gene call, TRBD1, goes unchecked for lack of DNA. The germline CDR1 and CDR2 sequences are DFQATT and SNEGSKA (reference sequence). The length of the CDR3 is 16 residues. The CDR3 is CSARDRGGISSYEQYF.

The chain joins TRBV12-3 or TRBV12-4 to TRBJ2-5. The CDR3 is 13 amino acids. This chain's CDR3 is CASSGLLKETQYF.

The V and J genes are TRBV29-1 and TRBJ2-1; without DNA, the TCRdb call of TRBD1 cannot be checked. CDR1 SQVTM and CDR2 ANQGSEA come from the germline V gene. The CDR3 length is 13 residues. This chain's CDR3 is CSTGQESYNEQFF.

The chain employs TRBV12-3 or TRBV12-4 and TRBJ1-1; without DNA, the TCRdb call of TRBD1 cannot be checked. The CDR3 consists of 13 residues. The CDR3 spells CASSQGQETGAFF.

This sequence joins TRBV20-1 and TRBJ2-5; there is no DNA to check the TCRdb D call of TRBD2. In germline, CDR1 is DFQATT, CDR2 SNEGSKA (reference sequence). CDR3 length: 14 amino acids. CDR3: CSARPSGSGETQYF.

V gene TRBV20-1 combines with J gene TRBJ1-5; TCRdb's D call, TRBD1, is unchecked because there is no DNA. The CDR3 has 15 amino acids. Germline V lookup: CDR1 DFQATT, CDR2 SNEGSKA (reference sequence). CDR3 protein: CSAPDRGLINQPQHF.

The rearrangement uses TRBV12-3 or TRBV12-4 and TRBJ1-3. The CDR3 totals 15 residues. This chain's CDR3 is CASTTARTSGNTIYF.

This chain connects TRBV20-1 to TRBJ2-3. CDR1 and CDR2 from the germline V gene are DFQATT and SNEGSKA (reference sequence). This CDR3 spans 12 amino acids. CDR3 sequence reads: CSAWRSTDTQYF.

The chain is built from TRBV30 and TRBJ1-5. The CDR3 totals 17 residues. Germline V gene data show CDR1 as GTSNPN and CDR2 as SVGIG (reference sequence). The CDR3 reads CAWSGQAGGSNSQPQHF. Combining the CDR3 with reference TRBV30 and TRBJ1-5 gives the whole variable domain SQTIHQWPATLVQPVGSPLSLECTVEGTSNPNLYWYRQAAGRGLQLLFYSVGIGQISSEVPQNLSASRPQDRQFILSSKKLLLSDSGFYLCAWSGQAGGSNSQPQHFGDGTRLSIL.

The chain combines TRBV10-3 with TRBJ1-2; TCRdb's D call, TRBD1, is unchecked because there is no DNA. Germline V gene data show CDR1 as ENHRY and CDR2 as SYGVKD. This CDR3 is 13 amino acids long. The CDR3 spells CAISPMDGDGYTF.

V and J are TRBV6-1 and TRBJ2-7; TCRdb proposes TRBD1, but this gene call is untestable without DNA. The CDR3 spans 13 residues. Germline lookup yields CDR1 MNHNS and CDR2 SASEGT. The CDR3 here is CASRMDRVNEQYF.

The rearrangement links TRBV28 to TRBJ1-5; TCRdb gives TRBD1 as the D gene, but with no DNA this cannot be confirmed. CDR3 size: 15 residues. Germline V gene data show CDR1 as MDHEN and CDR2 as SYDVKM. The CDR3 region is CASSVTGKGNQPQHF.

J is TRBJ2-1 and V is TRBV18; the D call from TCRdb, TRBD2, cannot be confirmed without DNA. The germline V gene has CDR1 KGHSH and CDR2 LQKENI. CDR3 length equals 18 residues. The CDR3 sequence: CASSPLLTSGSSYNEQFF. The whole variable domain, remainder taken from reference TRBV18 and TRBJ2-1, is NAGVMQNPRHLVRRRGQEARLRCSPMKGHSHVYWYRQLPEEGLKFMVYLQKENIIDESGMPKERFSAEFPKEGPSILRIQQVVRGDSAAYFCASSPLLTSGSSYNEQFFGPGTRLTVL.